Listed below are T cell receptor beta chains from one sample, sequenced in a study of vaccination and CD4 T cells after COVID-19. These receptors' antigens are unknown. Each CDR3 protein is one row after TCRdb ran MiXCR on the PCR reads. The sample yields some 20,000 distinct CDR3 sequences, roughly 46% seen once. The material sequenced was CD4+ T cells from blood, cultured in vitro, taken before SARS-CoV-2 vaccination. These TCRs come from a human donor who had recovered from COVID-19. The CDR3 runs from the conserved cysteine through the conserved F or W. D genes are given only for firm matches. Clone size is not always given. Where it is, it says once, few, many or a class for expanded clones.

V	D	size	J	CDR3	DNA
TRBV7-9	NA	NA	TRBJ2-5	CASNWDQQETQYF	TGTGCCAGCAACTGGGACCAGCAAGAGACCCAGTACTTC
TRBV11-3	TRBD1	NA	TRBJ1-1	CASSLQGARDTEAFF	TGTGCCAGCAGCTTACAGGGGGCTCGGGACACTGAAGCTTTCTTT
TRBV6-2/TRBV6-3	NA	NA	TRBJ2-1	CASTQYNEQFF	TGTGCCAGCACCCAATACAATGAGCAGTTCTTC
TRBV7-9	TRBD1	few	TRBJ1-1	CASSEDRGFTEAFF	TGTGCCAGCAGCGAAGACAGGGGTTTTACTGAAGCTTTCTTT
TRBV7-3	NA	NA	TRBJ2-1	CASSLAWGHNEQFF	TGTGCCAGCAGCTTGGCCTGGGGACACAATGAGCAGTTCTTC
TRBV10-3	NA	NA	TRBJ1-1	CAITYSLNTEAFF	TGTGCCATCACGTACAGTCTGAACACTGAAGCTTTCTTT
TRBV7-3	NA	NA	TRBJ1-1	CASSINRNTEAFF	TGTGCCAGCAGCATAAACAGGAACACTGAAGCTTTCTTT
TRBV12-3/TRBV12-4	NA	NA	TRBJ1-2	CASSLGEGSSYTF	TGTGCCAGCAGTTTGGGGGAAGGGTCTAGCTACACCTTC
TRBV7-7	NA	few	TRBJ2-3	CASSLNGKSTDTQYF	TGTGCCAGCAGCTTAAACGGGAAAAGCACAGATACGCAGTATTTT
TRBV6-5	NA	once	TRBJ2-7	CASSSELGRYYEQYF	TGTGCCAGCAGTTCTGAACTGGGCCGCTACTACGAGCAGTACTTC
TRBV15	TRBD2	medium-sized	TRBJ2-7	CATARAGDEQYF	TGTGCCACCGCGAGAGCGGGAGACGAGCAGTACTTC
TRBV20-1	NA	once	TRBJ2-7	CSARDWRQLYEQYF	TGCAGTGCTAGAGACTGGCGACAGCTCTACGAGCAGTACTTC
TRBV11-3	TRBD1	few	TRBJ1-1	CASTRGGEAFF	TGTGCCAGCACGAGAGGGGGCGAAGCTTTCTTT
TRBV28	NA	NA	TRBJ2-7	CASSNIYEQYF	TGTGCCAGCAGCAACATCTACGAGCAGTACTTC
TRBV4-1	NA	NA	TRBJ2-5	CASSQVSQTQETQYF	TGCGCCAGCAGCCAAGTTAGCCAGACCCAAGAGACCCAGTACTTC
TRBV12-3/TRBV12-4	TRBD2	NA	TRBJ2-1	CASSSLAGGGNEQFF	TGTGCCAGCAGTTCGTTAGCGGGGGGCGGCAATGAGCAGTTCTTC
TRBV6-1	TRBD2	few	TRBJ2-7	CASSQSGGASAEQYF	TGTGCCAGCAGCCAGAGCGGGGGGGCCTCAGCCGAGCAGTACTTC